The 11 T cell receptor beta chains in this list originate from one sample, sequenced in a study of long-term antiretroviral therapy in people with HIV. The assay, immunoSEQ v3.0, was run at survey level. The protocol was immunoSEQ multiplex PCR, while the TCRdb copy is restricted to in-frame clones and leaves out a portion. Among about 22,000 clones listed, about 88% were seen once. Sequenced material: unsorted PBMCs, taken 2.3 years after starting antiretroviral therapy. These receptors were obtained from a man in his sixties with HIV.

The genes are TRBV7-2 and TRBJ2-7; tentatively, D is TRBD1 (6 bases). Between the trimmed V and J ends, which lost 5 bases and 2 bases, there was a span of 13 bases. Germline CDR1 is SGHTA and CDR2 is FQGNSA. The CDR3 is 14 residues long. The CDR3 loop is CASSQGQLPYEQYF. In nucleotides, the CDR3 is TGTGCCAGCAGCCAGGGGCAACTACCCTACGAGCAGTACTTC.

The chain carries TRBV28 and TRBJ2-7; D is uncertain. The CDR3 is made up of 13 amino acids. V lost 6 bases and J lost 3, with 12 bases in between. Looked up from germline, CDR1 is MDHEN and CDR2 is SYDVKM. As DNA, the CDR3 is TGTGCCAGCAGGCTACCCTCCTACTACGAGCAGTACTTC. It specifies CASRLPSYYEQYF.

The rearrangement joins TRBV28 to TRBJ1-3; D may be TRBD1 (5 bases). Trimming shortened V by 7 bases and J by 4 bases, and 17 bases separated the two germline ends. This CDR3 spans 15 amino acids. Per the germline V gene, CDR1 is MDHEN and CDR2 is SYDVKM. CDR3 protein: CASNSEGRGGNTIYF. CDR3 in DNA: TGTGCCAGCAATAGCGAGGGGAGAGGCGGAAACACCATATATTTT.

CDR3 protein: CASSLQGLEQYF. The CDR3 nucleotides read TGTGCCAGCAGTCTACAGGGGCTCGAGCAGTACTTC. The chain couples TRBV28 to TRBJ2-7; TRBD1 aligns across 7 bases. Germline CDR1 MDHEN, CDR2 SYDVKM. The V gene end was trimmed by 5 bases and the J gene end by 6 bases; junction bases not matched to a gene: 4. This CDR3 region has 12 residues.

The genes are TRBV5-8 and TRBJ2-1; 11 nucleotides line up with TRBD1. CDR1 and CDR2 from the germline V gene are SGHTS and YDEGEE. The CDR3 is 14 residues long. Losses at the gene ends were 8 bases for V and 9 bases for J; bases not matched to a gene: 10. The CDR3 spells CASRRPGQGVEQFF. Written as DNA, the CDR3 is TGTGCCAGTCGCCGTCCGGGACAGGGGGTTGAGCAGTTCTTC.

The CDR3 region has the DNA TGTGCCAGCAGCGTAGGGACAGGGGCGGTGAACACTGAAGCTTTCTTT. This encodes CASSVGTGAVNTEAFF. The chain carries TRBV5-4 and TRBJ1-1, with 10 bases that match TRBD1. Germline lookup yields CDR1 SGHNT and CDR2 YYREEE (reference sequence). With V trimmed by 4 bases and J by 0 bases, 6 bases remained unmatched. The CDR3 covers 16 residues.

The chain combines TRBV11-3 with TRBJ1-5; D is perhaps TRBD1 (6 bases). Per the germline V gene, CDR1 is SGHNT and CDR2 is YENEEA. The germline V and J ends were trimmed by 0 bases and 5 bases, with 20 bases remaining between them. The CDR3 spans 18 residues. This chain's CDR3 is CASSLDGGAQWRHQPQHF. The CDR3, as DNA: TGTGCCAGCAGCTTAGATGGGGGGGCCCAGTGGAGACATCAGCCCCAGCATTTT.

The CDR3 DNA reads TGTGCCAGCAGCTTAGTCATCACTGAAGCTTTCTTT. This translates into CASSLVITEAFF. The genes are TRBV7-9 and TRBJ1-1, with D unresolved. The CDR3 contains 12 residues. Germline V CDR1 and CDR2: SEHNR, FQNEAQ (reference sequence). Trimming left V 1 base short and J 4 bases short, with 4 bases between.

The J gene is TRBJ2-2, the V gene TRBV7-3, with 10 bases matching TRBD1. In germline, CDR1 is SGHTA, CDR2 FQGTGA. J was trimmed by 4 bases and V by 5 bases; bases with no gene match: 7. This CDR3 has 16 amino acids. The DNA for the CDR3 is TGTGCCAGCAGCCTCACGGGACAGGGGAGCACCGGGGAGCTGTTTTTT. Encoded protein: CASSLTGQGSTGELFF.

The gene calls are TRBV7-9 and TRBJ2-5; D is unresolved. The CDR3 sequence is 12 residues long. V lost 1 base and J lost 5, with 5 bases in between. Per the germline V gene, CDR1 is SEHNR and CDR2 is FQNEAQ (reference sequence). The CDR3 sequence is CASSLVGETQYF. The DNA of the CDR3 is TGTGCCAGCAGCTTAGTAGGCGAGACCCAGTACTTC.

The V and J genes are TRBV5-1 and TRBJ1-1; D gene uncertain. The ends were cut back, 0 bases at V and 1 base at J, with 10 bases in the middle. The CDR3 length is 15 residues. Germline values: CDR1 SGHRS, CDR2 YFSETQ. The CDR3 sequence: CASSLVGNGNTEAFF. The CDR3 DNA reads as TGCGCCAGCAGCTTGGTCGGGAATGGGAACACTGAAGCTTTCTTT.